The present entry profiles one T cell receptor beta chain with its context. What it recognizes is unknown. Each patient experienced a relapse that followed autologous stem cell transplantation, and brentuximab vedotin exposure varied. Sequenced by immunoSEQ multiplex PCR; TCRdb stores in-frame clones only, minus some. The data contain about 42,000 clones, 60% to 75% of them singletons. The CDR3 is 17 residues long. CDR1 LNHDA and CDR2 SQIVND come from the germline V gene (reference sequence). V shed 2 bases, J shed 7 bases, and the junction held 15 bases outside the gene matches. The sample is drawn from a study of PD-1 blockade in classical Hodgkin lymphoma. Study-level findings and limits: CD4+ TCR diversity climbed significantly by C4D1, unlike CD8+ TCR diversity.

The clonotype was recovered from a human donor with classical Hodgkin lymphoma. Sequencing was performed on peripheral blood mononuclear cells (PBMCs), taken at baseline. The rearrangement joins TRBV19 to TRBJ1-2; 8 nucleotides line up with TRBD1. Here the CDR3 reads CASSIFGRGRRSLGYTF. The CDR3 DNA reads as TGTGCCAGTAGTATATTCGGCAGGGGGCGGCGGTCGCTTGGCTACACCTTC.